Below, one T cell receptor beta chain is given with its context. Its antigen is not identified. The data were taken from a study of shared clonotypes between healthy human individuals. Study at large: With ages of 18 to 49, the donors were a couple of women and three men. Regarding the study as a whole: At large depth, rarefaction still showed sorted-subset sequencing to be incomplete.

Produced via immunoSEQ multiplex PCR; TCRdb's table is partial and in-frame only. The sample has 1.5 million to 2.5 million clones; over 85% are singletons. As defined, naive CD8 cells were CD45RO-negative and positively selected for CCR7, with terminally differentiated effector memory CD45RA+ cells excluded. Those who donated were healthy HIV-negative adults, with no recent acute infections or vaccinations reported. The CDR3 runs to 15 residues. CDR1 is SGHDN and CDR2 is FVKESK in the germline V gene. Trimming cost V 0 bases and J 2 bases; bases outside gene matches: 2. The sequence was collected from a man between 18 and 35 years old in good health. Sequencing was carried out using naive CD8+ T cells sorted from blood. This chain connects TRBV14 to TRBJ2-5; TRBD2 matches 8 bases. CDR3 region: CASSQETSGQETQYF. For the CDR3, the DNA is TGTGCCAGCAGCCAAGAAACTAGCGGACAAGAGACCCAGTACTTC.